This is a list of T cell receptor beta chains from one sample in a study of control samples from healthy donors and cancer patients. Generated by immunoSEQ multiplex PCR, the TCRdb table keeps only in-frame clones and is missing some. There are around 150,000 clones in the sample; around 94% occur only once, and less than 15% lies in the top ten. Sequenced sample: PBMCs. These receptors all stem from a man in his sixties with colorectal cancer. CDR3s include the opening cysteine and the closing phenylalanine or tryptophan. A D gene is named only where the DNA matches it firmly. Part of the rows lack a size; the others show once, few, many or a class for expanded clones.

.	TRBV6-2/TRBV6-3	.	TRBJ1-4	TGTGCCAGCAGTTCCGCAGGGGCTACTAATGAAAAACTGTTTTTT	CASSSAGATNEKLFF
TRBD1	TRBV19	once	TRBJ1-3	TGTGCCAGTAGAACTACAGGGGGCTCTGGAAACACCATATATTTT	CASRTTGGSGNTIYF
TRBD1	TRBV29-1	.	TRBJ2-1	TGCAGCGTTGTCGGACAGGGAAGCTACAATGAGCAGTTCTTC	CSVVGQGSYNEQFF
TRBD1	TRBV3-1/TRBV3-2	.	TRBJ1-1	TGTGCCAGCACCAGGGGGCCGGACACTGAAGCTTTCTTT	CASTRGPDTEAFF
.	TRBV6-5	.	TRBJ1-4	TGTGCCAGCATGAGAGGGATCGAAAAACTGTTTTTT	CASMRGIEKLFF
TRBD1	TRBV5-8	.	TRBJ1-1	TGTGCCAGCAGCCATTATCCGGGGACAGGGGTGAACACTGAAGCTTTCTTT	CASSHYPGTGVNTEAFF
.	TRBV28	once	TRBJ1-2	TGTGCCAGCAGTTTACAGGGACCGGGCGACTATGGCTACACCTTC	CASSLQGPGDYGYTF
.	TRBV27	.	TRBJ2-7	TGTGCCAGCAGTCCCTCCCCGGCCCGAGGGTACGAGCAGTACTTC	CASSPSPARGYEQYF
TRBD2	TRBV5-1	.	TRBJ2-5	TGCGCCAGCAGCGGGGGACTACAAGAGACCCAGTACTTC	CASSGGLQETQYF
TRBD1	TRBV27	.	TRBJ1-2	TGTGCCAGCAGTTCCGGACAGGGGGACTGGGGCTACACCTTC	CASSSGQGDWGYTF
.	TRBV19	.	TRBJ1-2	TGTGCCAGTAGTATTAACAGTAACTATGGCTACACCTTC	CASSINSNYGYTF
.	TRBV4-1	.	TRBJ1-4	TGCGCCAGCAGCCAAGGTCCCTTCGGGGAAAAACTGTTTTTT	CASSQGPFGEKLFF
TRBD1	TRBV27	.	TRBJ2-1	TGTGCCAGCAGACTGGACAGGGGCAATGAGCAGTTCTTC	CASRLDRGNEQFF
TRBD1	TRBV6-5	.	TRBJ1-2	TGTGCCAGCAGTTCTTCCCGGGACAGGGGAGGCTACACCTTC	CASSSSRDRGGYTF
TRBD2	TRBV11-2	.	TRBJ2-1	TGTGCCAGCAGCTGGGGCACCGCTAGCGGGGGGGCCAGCGAGCAGTTCTTC	CASSWGTASGGASEQFF
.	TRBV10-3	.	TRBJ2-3	TGTGCCATCGCTATAGGTCAGGGGCGGGATACGCAGTATTTT	CAIAIGQGRDTQYF
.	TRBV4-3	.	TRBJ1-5	TGCGCCAGCAGCCAAGATAACGGGGGTAGCAATCAGCCCCAGCATTTT	CASSQDNGGSNQPQHF
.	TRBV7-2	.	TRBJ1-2	TGTGCCAGCAGCTTATTTGGGCAGGCGCCGTCGGGTGGCTACACCTTC	CASSLFGQAPSGGYTF
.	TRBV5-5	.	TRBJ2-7	TGTGCCAGCAGCCGGAACTACGAGCAGTACTTC	CASSRNYEQYF
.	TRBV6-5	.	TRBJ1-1	TGTGCCAGCAGTTACTCGATGCAGGGACCTCACACTGAAGCTTTCTTT	CASSYSMQGPHTEAFF
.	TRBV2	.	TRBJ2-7	TGTGCCAGCAGTGGTGGGGCCCCGCCGGCCTACGAGCAGTACTTC	CASSGGAPPAYEQYF
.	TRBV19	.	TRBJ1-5	TGTGCCAGTAGTATCCGTGGAGGGGAGGGCCCCCAGCATTTT	CASSIRGGEGPQHF
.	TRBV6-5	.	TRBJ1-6	TGTGCCAGCAGACGCCGGGACCCAGGATATTCACCCCTCCACTTT	CASRRRDPGYSPLHF
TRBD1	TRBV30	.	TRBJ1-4	TGTGCCTGGACCAAGACAGGGAAAGGTGAAAAACTGTTTTTT	CAWTKTGKGEKLFF
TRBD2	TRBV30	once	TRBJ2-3	TGTGCCTGGAGGTGGTCTAGCGGGGCGGGCACAGATACGCAGTATTTT	CAWRWSSGAGTDTQYF
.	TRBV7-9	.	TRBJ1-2	TGTGCCAGCAGCTTAAGGACCGACTATGGCTACACCTTC	CASSLRTDYGYTF
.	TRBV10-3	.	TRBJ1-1	TGTGCCATCAGTGCCGCCCCGGGGGCGGACACTGAAGCTTTCTTT	CAISAAPGADTEAFF
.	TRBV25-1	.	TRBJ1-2	TGTGCCAGCAGTGAAAACCAGGGCGGTGGCTACACCTTC	CASSENQGGGYTF
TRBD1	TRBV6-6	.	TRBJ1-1	TGTGCCAGCAATGACCCGGGACAGGGGAACACTGAAGCTTTCTTT	CASNDPGQGNTEAFF
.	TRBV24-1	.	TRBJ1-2	TGTGCCACCAGTGATAGACAGAACTATGGCTACACCTTC	CATSDRQNYGYTF
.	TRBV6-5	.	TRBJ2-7	TGTGCCAGCAGTTACGGGTCCAGGAGCTCCTACGAGCAGTACTTC	CASSYGSRSSYEQYF
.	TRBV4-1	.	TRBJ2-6	TGCGCCAGCAGCCAAGGGGGGGGCAGGGGGCCCATAGGGGCCAACGTCCTGACTTTC	CASSQGGGRGPIGANVLTF